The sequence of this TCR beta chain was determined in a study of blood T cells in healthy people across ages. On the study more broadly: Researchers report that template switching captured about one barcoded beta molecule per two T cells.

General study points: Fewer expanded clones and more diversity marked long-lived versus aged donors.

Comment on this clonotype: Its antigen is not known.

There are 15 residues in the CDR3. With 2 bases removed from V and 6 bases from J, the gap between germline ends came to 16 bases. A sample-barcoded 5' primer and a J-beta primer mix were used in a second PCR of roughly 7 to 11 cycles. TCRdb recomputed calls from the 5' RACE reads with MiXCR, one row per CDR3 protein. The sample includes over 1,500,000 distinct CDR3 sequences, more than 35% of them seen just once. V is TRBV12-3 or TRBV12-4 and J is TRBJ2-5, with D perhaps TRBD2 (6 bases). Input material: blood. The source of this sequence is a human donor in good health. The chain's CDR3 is CASSLFMGGMQTQYF. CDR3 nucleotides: TGTGCCAGCAGTTTATTTATGGGGGGAATGCAGACCCAGTACTTC.